What follows are 8 T cell receptor beta chains derived from one specimen sequenced in a study of human T cells and chemical hapten exposure. Time point here: patch test 1, 2 weeks after DPC sensitization. Treatment indicated: therapeutic diphenylcyclopropenone sensitization with weekly scalp DPC. TCRdb redid the calling of the RACE reads with MiXCR, one entry per CDR3 protein. Among around 50,000 distinct CDR3 sequences, about 10% were seen once, and the ten largest hold around 4.5%. The specimen was whole blood, collected in connection with sensitization to the hapten diphenylcyclopropenone (DPC). The source of these receptors is a woman aged 45-65 years with alopecia areata. Some clones in this sample may be carry-over from other donors' samples.

This clonotype turned up a few times. The CDR3 DNA follows: TGTGCCAGCAGGGCGACAGGGGTTGGCACCGGGGAGCTGTTTTTT. As protein: CASRATGVGTGELFF. The J gene is TRBJ2-2, the V gene TRBV2; TRBD1 aligns across 8 bases. The CDR3 has 15 amino acids. Germline V lookup: CDR1 SNHLY, CDR2 FYNNEI. J was trimmed by 4 bases and V by 6 bases; bases with no gene match: 7. The variable domain in full, with the rest retrieved from reference TRBV2 and TRBJ2-2, is EPEVTQTPSHQVTQMGQEVILRCVPISNHLYFYWYRQILGQKVEFLVSFYNNEISEKSEIFDDQFSVERPDGSNFTLKIRSTKLEDSAMYFCASRATGVGTGELFFGEGSRLTVL.

At least ten counts were recorded for this clonotype. This chain links TRBV5-6 with TRBJ1-4, with D hard to call. Germline CDR1 reads SGHDT; CDR2 reads YYEEEE. Trimming removed 4 bases from V and 8 bases from J, with 12 bases in between. The CDR3 length is 13 residues. Here the CDR3 DNA reads TGTGCCAGCAGCGACTCATGGGCCGAAAAACTGTTTTTT. Residues: CASSDSWAEKLFF.

This clonotype has ten or more counts. The V and J genes are TRBV2 and TRBJ1-4, with D possibly being TRBD1 (5 bases). CDR1 and CDR2 (germline): SNHLY, FYNNEI. The CDR3 is 17 residues long. V gave up 4 bases and J gave up 6 bases, with 21 bases separating them. The CDR3: CASSGLRAGVIDEKLFF. The CDR3, as DNA: TGTGCCAGCAGTGGTCTCAGGGCCGGAGTTATTGATGAAAAACTGTTTTTT.

This clonotype was found many times. V is TRBV20-1 and J is TRBJ2-1, with 11 bases aligning to TRBD2. CDR3 size: 14 residues. Germline CDR1 DFQATT, CDR2 SNEGSKA (reference sequence). V shed 5 bases and J 7 bases; nucleotides not matched to a gene: 7. The CDR3 loop is CSAPISGRGNEQFF. The CDR3 DNA reads as TGCAGTGCTCCCATTAGCGGGAGGGGGAATGAGCAGTTCTTC.

The chain couples TRBV20-1 to TRBJ2-2; D is undetermined. Trimming stripped 5 bases from V and 0 bases from J, with 10 bases between. Germline V gene sequence: CDR1 DFQATT, CDR2 SNEGSKA (reference sequence). This CDR3 is 14 amino acids long. The CDR3 sequence: CSARRIANTGELFF. The CDR3 coding sequence is TGCAGTGCTCGTCGGATCGCGAACACCGGGGAGCTGTTTTTT.

In its sample, this clonotype was seen many times. The chain employs TRBV11-2 and TRBJ2-1, with 8 bases identical to TRBD2. CDR3 length: 14 amino acids. The germline V gene encodes CDR1 SGHAT and CDR2 FQNNGV. Trimming cost V 4 bases and J 8 bases; bases outside gene matches: 7. The CDR3 spells CASSWFSGSDEQFF. The CDR3 bases are TGTGCCAGCAGCTGGTTCAGCGGGAGCGATGAGCAGTTCTTC.

This clonotype has at least ten counts. The genes are TRBV18 and TRBJ1-4; possible D gene TRBD1, 5 bases. The CDR3 runs to 15 residues. Trimming took 3 bases from V and 0 from J, leaving 8 bases between them. Looked up from germline, CDR1 is KGHSH and CDR2 is LQKENI. The CDR3 sequence: CASSPRQTTNEKLFF. Written as DNA, the CDR3 is TGTGCCAGCTCACCCCGACAGACAACTAATGAAAAACTGTTTTTT.

This clonotype showed up many times. The J gene is TRBJ2-4, the V gene TRBV7-9; D is uncertain. V was pared by 0 bases and J by 1 base, with 7 bases between. Germline V gene sequence: CDR1 SEHNR, CDR2 FQNEAQ (reference sequence). The CDR3 loop spans 15 amino acids. The CDR3 DNA is TGTGCCAGCAGCTTAGCGGGTGGGGCCAAAAACATTCAGTACTTC. Protein sequence: CASSLAGGAKNIQYF.